Below are 18 T cell receptor beta chains sequenced from a single sample in a study of blood T cell repertoires in COVID-19. The table came from immunoSEQ multiplex PCR; TCRdb's copy has only in-frame clones and leaves some out. The data hold tens of thousands of clones, with roughly 80% observed a single time. Sequences were obtained from peripheral blood. All receptors derive from a human donor in a cohort sampled during active COVID-19.

The chain has TRBV28 and TRBJ1-4; D ambiguous. Trimming took 5 bases from V and 11 from J, leaving 15 bases between them. The germline V gene encodes CDR1 MDHEN and CDR2 SYDVKM. The CDR3 is made up of 13 amino acids. The CDR3 region is CASSLPPGSKLFF. The CDR3 coding sequence is TGTGCCAGCAGTCTACCCCCAGGAAGCAAACTGTTTTTT. The full variable domain, its missing parts supplied by reference TRBV28 and TRBJ1-4, is DVKVTQSSRYLVKRTGEKVFLECVQDMDHENMFWYRQDPGLGLRLIYFSYDVKMKEKGDIPEGYSVSREKKERFSLILESASTNQTSMYLCASSLPPGSKLFFGSGTQLSVL.

In its sample, this clone was seen a few times. The chain couples TRBV9 to TRBJ2-3, with a tentative D call TRBD2 (6 bases). Germline V gene sequence: CDR1 SGDLS, CDR2 YYNGEE. V was pared by 1 base and J by 7 bases, with 16 bases between. The CDR3 runs to 15 residues. The CDR3 here is CASSVLDGRLYTQYF. The CDR3 nucleotides read TGTGCCAGCAGCGTACTCGACGGGAGACTATATACGCAGTATTTT.

The rearrangement joins TRBV9 to TRBJ2-5; weak D call: TRBD2 (7 bases). This CDR3 spans 15 amino acids. The germline gives CDR1 SGDLS, CDR2 YYNGEE. Trimming took off 4 bases at V and 4 bases at J, with 17 bases between the two ends. The CDR3 DNA follows: TGTGCCAGCAGCCCGCGGGGAGGGGGTCCAGAGACCCAGTACTTC. Its protein product is CASSPRGGGPETQYF.

This clone appeared once. The V gene is TRBV6-5, the J gene TRBJ1-4; D possibly corresponds to TRBD1 (5 bases). Trimming took 1 base from V and 4 from J, leaving 10 bases between them. Germline V gene data show CDR1 as MNHEY and CDR2 as SVGAGI. The CDR3 length is 15 residues. The CDR3 bases are TGTGCCAGCAGTTACTTTTGGGGCAGTAATGAAAAACTGTTTTTT. Protein sequence: CASSYFWGSNEKLFF.

The CDR3 sequence is CASSLARDRGETQYF. The CDR3 region has the DNA TGTGCCAGCAGCTTAGCGAGGGACAGGGGAGAGACCCAGTACTTC. This sequence joins TRBV7-9 and TRBJ2-5; 10 nucleotides agree with TRBD1. The ends lost 0 bases at V and 4 bases at J; junction bases unmatched: 2. The length of the CDR3 is 15 residues. The germline V gene has CDR1 SEHNR and CDR2 FQNEAQ (reference sequence).

V and J are TRBV7-2 and TRBJ1-5, with 8 bases aligning to TRBD1. The germline V gene encodes CDR1 SGHTA and CDR2 FQGNSA. The CDR3 contains 13 residues. V trimming: 5 bases; J trimming: 5 bases; junction bases outside the gene matches: 2. CDR3 bases: TGTGCCAGCAGCGTACAGGGGGATCAGCCCCAGCATTTT. Encoded protein: CASSVQGDQPQHF.

V usage is TRBV18 and J usage is TRBJ1-1; D is ambiguous. V was shortened by 4 bases and J by 0 bases, with 9 bases between the two germline ends. CDR1 is KGHSH and CDR2 is LQKENI in the germline V gene. The CDR3 loop spans 14 amino acids. The CDR3 here is CASSRSGVNTEAFF. In DNA form, the CDR3 reads TGTGCCAGCTCACGTTCCGGGGTGAACACTGAAGCTTTCTTT.

This clone was seen only once. The chain employs TRBV28 and TRBJ1-4, with a tentative D call TRBD1 (5 bases). Trimming pared 5 bases from V and 4 bases from J, leaving 14 bases between. Germline V gene lookup returns CDR1 MDHEN and CDR2 SYDVKM. The CDR3 has 15 residues. The CDR3 protein is CASSPIYGGNEKLFF. The CDR3 DNA sequence: TGTGCCAGCAGTCCCATTTACGGGGGTAATGAAAAACTGTTTTTT. Full variable domain (missing parts from reference TRBV28 and TRBJ1-4): DVKVTQSSRYLVKRTGEKVFLECVQDMDHENMFWYRQDPGLGLRLIYFSYDVKMKEKGDIPEGYSVSREKKERFSLILESASTNQTSMYLCASSPIYGGNEKLFFGSGTQLSVL.

Here the CDR3 reads CASSTQTGGQEQYF. The DNA for the CDR3 is TGTGCCAGCAGCACCCAGACAGGGGGACAAGAGCAGTACTTC. V and J are TRBV7-9 and TRBJ2-7; TRBD1 matches 9 bases. The germline V gene encodes CDR1 SEHNR and CDR2 FQNEAQ (reference sequence). There are 14 residues in the CDR3. V shed 5 bases and J 7 bases; nucleotides not matched to a gene: 9.

This chain connects TRBV7-9 to TRBJ2-2; 7 bases line up with TRBD1. The length of the CDR3 is 15 residues. From germline, CDR1 is SEHNR and CDR2 FQNEAQ (reference sequence). V gave up 5 bases and J gave up 5 bases; unmatched junction bases: 8. DNA of the CDR3: TGTGCCAGCAGCCCCCGGGACAGAGATACCGGGGAGCTGTTTTTT. Protein product: CASSPRDRDTGELFF.

The chain has TRBV30 and TRBJ1-4, with 8 nucleotides matching TRBD1. Germline values: CDR1 GTSNPN, CDR2 SVGIG (reference sequence). The length of the CDR3 is 14 residues. V lost 6 bases and J lost 7; bases outside the gene matches: 10. CDR3 residues: CACKQGGVSEKLFF. The CDR3 DNA follows: TGTGCCTGCAAACAGGGGGGGGTTAGTGAAAAACTGTTTTTT.

The rearrangement joins TRBV3-1 (or the pseudogene TRBV3-2) to TRBJ2-7; D might be TRBD1 (5 bases). V was shortened by 0 bases and J by 6 bases, with 18 bases between the two germline ends. CDR3 length: 16 residues. In germline, CDR1 is LGHDT, CDR2 YNNKEL (reference sequence). CDR3 amino acids: CASSQDGGQGWGEQYF. The DNA of the CDR3 is TGTGCCAGCAGCCAAGATGGTGGGCAGGGATGGGGCGAGCAGTACTTC.

The V and J genes are TRBV2 and TRBJ2-7; 12 bases map to TRBD2. This CDR3 spans 17 amino acids. V dropped 0 bases and J dropped 2; count of bases not matched to a gene: 5. Germline assignment: CDR1 SNHLY and CDR2 FYNNEI. The CDR3 nucleotides are TGTGCCAGCAGTGAAGCGATGACTAGCGGGAGTACCTACGAGCAGTACTTC. This translates into CASSEAMTSGSTYEQYF.

CDR3 amino acids: CASSEFPGQGSNSPLHF. The CDR3, as DNA: TGTGCCAGCAGTGAGTTTCCTGGACAGGGGTCTAATTCACCCCTCCACTTT. The gene calls are TRBV6-4 and TRBJ1-6; 9 nucleotides align to TRBD1. Germline values: CDR1 MRHNA, CDR2 SNTAGT. J lost 6 bases, V lost 3 bases, and 9 bases had no gene match. This CDR3 spans 17 amino acids.

The chain combines TRBV12-3 or TRBV12-4 with TRBJ1-1; D call uncertain. V was trimmed by 11 bases and J by 1 base, leaving 11 bases between them. CDR3 size: 12 residues. The CDR3 here is CAARAGNTEAFF. The CDR3 nucleotides read TGTGCCGCCCGGGCGGGGAACACTGAAGCTTTCTTT.

This rearrangement joins TRBV5-5 to TRBJ2-7, with D perhaps matching TRBD2 (5 bases). This CDR3 contains 13 residues. The V end was cut by 4 bases, the J end by 3 bases, with 11 bases between. Germline V gene lookup returns CDR1 SGHKS and CDR2 YYEKEE (reference sequence). This CDR3 is CASSNHGDYEQYF. The CDR3 DNA reads as TGTGCCAGCAGCAACCACGGGGACTACGAGCAGTACTTC.

The genes are TRBV19 and TRBJ2-3; a possible D gene is TRBD1 (6 bases). From germline, CDR1 is LNHDA and CDR2 SQIVND (reference sequence). V gave up 7 bases and J gave up 1 base, with 12 bases separating them. The CDR3 length is 14 residues. The CDR3 reads CASKGHQGTDTQYF. CDR3 DNA sequence: TGTGCCAGTAAGGGACACCAGGGCACAGATACGCAGTATTTT.

The chain joins TRBV23-1 to TRBJ2-2; 10 nucleotides agree with TRBD2. TRBV23-1 is marked as an open reading frame, function uncertain. The J segment lost 4 bases and the V segment lost 3 bases, leaving 26 bases of the junction unmatched. The CDR3 is 23 residues long. CDR3 bases: TGCGCCAGCAGTCATAGGACCCGTGGGGCCTCCATCGGGACTAGCGTAATCACCGGGGAGCTGTTTTTT. This gives the protein CASSHRTRGASIGTSVITGELFF.